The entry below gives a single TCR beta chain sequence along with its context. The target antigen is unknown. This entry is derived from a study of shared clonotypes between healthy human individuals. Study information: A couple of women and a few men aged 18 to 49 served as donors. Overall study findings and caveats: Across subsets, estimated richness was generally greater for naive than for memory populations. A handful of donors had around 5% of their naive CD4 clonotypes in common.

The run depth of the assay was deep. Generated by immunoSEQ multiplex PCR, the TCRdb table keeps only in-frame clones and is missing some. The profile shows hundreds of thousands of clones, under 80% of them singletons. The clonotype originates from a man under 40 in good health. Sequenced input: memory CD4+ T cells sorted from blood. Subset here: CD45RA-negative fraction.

In DNA, the CDR3 is TGTGCCTGGGCAACTTTGAACCGGGACAGGTCGAATGAGCAGTTCTTC. Its translation is CAWATLNRDRSNEQFF. The chain employs TRBV30 and TRBJ2-1; 8 nucleotides agree with TRBD1. Germline values: CDR1 GTSNPN, CDR2 SVGIG (reference sequence). This CDR3 contains 16 residues. Trimming took 5 bases from V and 7 from J; bases not matched to a gene: 16.